This passage covers 22 T cell receptor beta chains from one sample sequenced in a study of T cells in Graves' hyperthyroidism and ophthalmopathy. Using RNA transcripts as the source, TCR beta CDR3 regions were amplified. TCR CDR3 regions were first amplified by RT-PCR with HTBI primers. Each CDR3 protein is one row after TCRdb ran MiXCR on the multiplex PCR reads. The data show around 600,000 distinct CDR3 sequences, with approximately 14% seen just once and 6.5% to 8% held by the top ten. The specimen sequenced was blood. The receptors here all came from a woman in her twenties or thirties with Graves' hyperthyroidism.

This clonotype was recorded many times. V gene TRBV11-2 combines with J gene TRBJ1-2; unclear D gene. Germline loops: CDR1 SGHAT, CDR2 FQNNGV. V dropped 5 bases and J dropped 0 bases, with 10 bases sitting between them. There are 14 residues in the CDR3. DNA for the CDR3: TGTGCCAGCAGCCCCGGCGGAGCTAACTATGGCTACACCTTC. This codes for CASSPGGANYGYTF.

This clonotype was recorded at least ten times. The genes are TRBV2 and TRBJ2-1; tentative D call: TRBD1 (7 bases). This CDR3 region has 17 residues. The germline V gene has CDR1 SNHLY and CDR2 FYNNEI. V lost 5 bases, J lost 4 bases, and 21 bases lay in between. The CDR3 region is CASSPLTAGQRYNEQFF. The CDR3 nucleotides are TGTGCCAGCAGTCCTCTGACCGCGGGACAGAGATACAATGAGCAGTTCTTC.

The J gene is TRBJ2-5, the V gene TRBV5-1; TRBD2 matches at 7 bases. Trimming took 1 base from V and 2 from J; bases not matched to a gene: 8. This CDR3 contains 16 residues. Per the germline V gene, CDR1 is SGHRS and CDR2 is YFSETQ. Written as DNA, the CDR3 is TGCGCCAGCAGCTTGATCACGGGACTAAGGCAAGAGACCCAGTACTTC. It is translated as CASSLITGLRQETQYF. Combining the CDR3 with reference TRBV5-1 and TRBJ2-5 gives the whole variable domain KAGVTQTPRYLIKTRGQQVTLSCSPISGHRSVSWYQQTPGQGLQFLFEYFSETQRNKGNFPGRFSGRQFSNSRSEMNVSTLELGDSALYLCASSLITGLRQETQYFGPGTRLLVL.

This clonotype was observed many times. The chain carries TRBV11-2 and TRBJ2-7; D tentatively fits TRBD1 or TRBD2 (5 bases each). Germline values: CDR1 SGHAT, CDR2 FQNNGV. The CDR3 is 13 residues long. V dropped 5 bases and J dropped 5 bases, with 13 bases sitting between them. The CDR3 nucleotides read TGTGCCAGCAGCCGCCTGCTGGGGGACGAGCAGTACTTC. Its translation: CASSRLLGDEQYF.

This clonotype was recorded once. Since no conserved phenylalanine or tryptophan closes the CDR3, a read error is the likely cause. The chain carries TRBV12-3 or TRBV12-4 and TRBJ2-1; 7 bases map to TRBD1. V dropped 6 bases and J dropped 8; count of bases not matched to a gene: 4. The CDR3 sequence is 12 residues long. CDR3 sequence reads: CASRGGGYEQFS. CDR3 coding DNA: TGTGCCAGCAGAGGGGGCGGTTATGAGCAGTTCTCC.

This clonotype was counted ten times or more. V and J are TRBV12-3 or TRBV12-4 and TRBJ2-5; possible D gene TRBD1, 6 bases. V dropped 8 bases and J dropped 1 base, with 17 bases sitting between them. There are 15 residues in the CDR3. The CDR3 coding sequence is TGTGCCAGCCTCCGATCCCGAGGGGGCCAAGAGACCCAGTACTTC. Its protein product is CASLRSRGGQETQYF.

The V and J genes are TRBV6-4 and TRBJ2-1; maybe TRBD1 (5 bases). Germline loops: CDR1 MRHNA, CDR2 SNTAGT. This CDR3 contains 15 residues. V was cut by 0 bases and J by 6 bases, with 12 bases left in between. In nucleotides, the CDR3 is TGTGCCAGCAGTGACTCCTCCGCTGACAGCAATGAGCAGTTCTTC. This encodes CASSDSSADSNEQFF.

The rearrangement uses TRBV4-1 and TRBJ1-2; TRBD1 might be the D (5 bases). V lost 4 bases and J 8 bases, leaving 14 bases between the germline ends. The CDR3 is 13 residues long. CDR1 is MGHRA, CDR2 YSYEKL, per germline. CDR3: CASSLILGRGYTF. For the CDR3, the DNA is TGCGCCAGCAGCCTCATCCTGGGGCGCGGCTACACCTTC.

The rearrangement joins TRBV6-1 to TRBJ1-6, with TRBD1 matching 9 bases. The CDR3 is 14 amino acids. Germline lookup yields CDR1 MNHNS and CDR2 SASEGT. Trimming cost V 6 bases and J 7 bases; bases outside gene matches: 4. DNA of the CDR3: TGTGCCAGCAGCTCGGACAGGGGCAATTCACCCCTCCACTTT. Translated, it gives CASSSDRGNSPLHF.

About this clonotype: Just one base apart from a much larger clone, this may be a read error. The CDR3 does not end in the conserved phenylalanine or tryptophan, so this is likely a read error. The chain uses TRBV27 and TRBJ2-7; D is perhaps TRBD2 (5 bases). V was pared by 2 bases and J by 2 bases, with 13 bases between. The CDR3 contains 15 residues. The germline gives CDR1 MNHEY, CDR2 SMNVEV (reference sequence). Here the CDR3 reads CASSLKVGVTYEQYL. DNA of the CDR3: TGTGCCAGCAGTTTAAAAGTGGGAGTCACCTACGAGCAGTACCTC.

This clonotype showed up just a few times. The V gene is TRBV28, the J gene TRBJ2-7; a weak D match, TRBD1 (6 bases). The CDR3 covers 13 residues. CDR1 and CDR2 (germline): MDHEN, SYDVKM. The V gene lost 0 bases and the J gene lost 4 bases, with 7 bases spanning the gap. The CDR3 region has the DNA TGTGCCAGCAGTTTATGGGGGGCATACGAGCAGTACTTC. It is translated as CASSLWGAYEQYF.

This clonotype was observed at least ten times. The V and J genes are TRBV7-8 and TRBJ2-2; TRBD2 agrees at 8 bases. Unmatched junction bases numbered 9, after V lost 4 bases and J lost 11 bases. The CDR3 runs 14 residues. Germline V lookup: CDR1 SGHVS, CDR2 FQNEAQ. CDR3 bases: TGTGCCAGCAGCTCTAGCGGGTGGCGTGAAGAGCTGTTTTTT. Encoded protein: CASSSSGWREELFF.

This clonotype was picked up many times. The genes are TRBV12-3 or TRBV12-4 and TRBJ1-1, with 7 bases lining up with TRBD1. V dropped 7 bases and J dropped 4; count of bases not matched to a gene: 3. The CDR3 has 12 amino acids. In DNA, the CDR3 is TGTGCCAGCAACCGACAGGGCACTGAAGCTTTCTTT. Protein: CASNRQGTEAFF.

Remarks on this clonotype: This sequence may be a read error, since a much larger clone differs from it by one base. The chain uses TRBV27 and TRBJ1-6; 7 bases match TRBD1. Germline values: CDR1 MNHEY, CDR2 SMNVEV (reference sequence). CDR3 length: 16 amino acids. The CDR3 region is CASTTGVYGWFSPLRF. DNA for the CDR3: TGTGCCAGCACTACAGGGGTATATGGGTGGTTTTCACCCCTCCGCTTT.

A few counts support this clonotype. The V and J genes are TRBV5-1 and TRBJ2-7, with a tentative D call TRBD2 (6 bases). The CDR3 covers 15 residues. Germline values: CDR1 SGHRS, CDR2 YFSETQ. Trimming removed 0 bases at V and 3 bases at J, with 13 bases between. CDR3 region: CASSLAGRVYYEQYF. The CDR3, as DNA: TGCGCCAGCAGCTTGGCCGGGAGAGTCTACTACGAGCAGTACTTC.

This clonotype was seen at least ten times. The genes are TRBV5-1 and TRBJ1-1; D unclear. Germline assignment: CDR1 SGHRS and CDR2 YFSETQ. The CDR3 is made up of 15 amino acids. The V and J ends lost 6 bases and 1 base respectively, with 16 bases between them. CDR3 residues: CASTFGGPGNTEAFF. DNA for the CDR3: TGCGCCAGCACCTTTGGAGGACCGGGGAACACTGAAGCTTTCTTT.

This clonotype was detected many times. The chain couples TRBV19 to TRBJ1-1, with no clear D. Per germline, CDR1 LNHDA and CDR2 SQIVND (reference sequence). V lost 4 bases and J 3 bases, leaving 6 bases between the germline ends. The CDR3 has 12 residues. The CDR3, as DNA: TGTGCCAGTAGTAGACGGGACACTGAAGCTTTCTTT. Residues: CASSRRDTEAFF.

This clonotype was seen at least ten times. The rearrangement uses TRBV11-1 and TRBJ1-1, with 8 bases aligning to TRBD1. Germline loops: CDR1 SGHAT, CDR2 FQDESV (reference sequence). V gave up 5 bases and J gave up 0 bases; unmatched junction bases: 5. The CDR3 is 15 residues long. The CDR3 loop is CASSPQTGVNTEAFF. Here the CDR3 DNA reads TGTGCCAGCAGCCCCCAGACAGGGGTGAACACTGAAGCTTTCTTT.

The chain uses TRBV5-1 and TRBJ2-7; a weak D match, TRBD1 (6 bases). This CDR3 is built from 15 residues. V was pared by 3 bases and J by 0 bases, with 13 bases between. Looked up from germline, CDR1 is SGHRS and CDR2 is YFSETQ. The CDR3 nucleotides read TGCGCCAGCAGCTCCTCAGGGGTGTCCTCCTACGAGCAGTACTTC. Translating gives CASSSSGVSSYEQYF.

The J gene is TRBJ1-4, the V gene TRBV7-4, with D perhaps matching TRBD1 (5 bases). Trimming stripped 0 bases from V and 5 bases from J, with 10 bases between. The CDR3 runs to 15 residues. Germline V gene data show CDR1 as SGHVT and CDR2 as SQSDAQ. CDR3: CASSLALGGNEKLFF. The DNA of the CDR3 is TGTGCCAGCAGCTTAGCGCTGGGGGGAAATGAAAAACTGTTTTTT. The full variable domain, rest sourced from reference TRBV7-4 and TRBJ1-4, is GAGVSQSPRYKVAKRGRDVALRCDSISGHVTLYWYRQTLGQGSEVLTYSQSDAQRDKSGRPSGRFSAERPERSVSTLKIQRTEQGDSAVYLCASSLALGGNEKLFFGSGTQLSVL.

At least ten counts were recorded for this clonotype. This sequence joins TRBV7-2 and TRBJ2-2; 8 bases fit TRBD1. The CDR3 is made up of 17 amino acids. V shed 1 base, J shed 0 bases, and the junction held 4 bases outside the gene matches. The V gene's germline CDR1 is SGHTA and CDR2 FQGNSA. CDR3 nucleotide sequence: TGTGCCAGCAGCTTAGTGGGACAGGCATCGAACACCGGGGAGCTGTTTTTT. It specifies CASSLVGQASNTGELFF. The full variable domain, its missing parts supplied by reference TRBV7-2 and TRBJ2-2, is GAGVSQSPSNKVTEKGKDVELRCDPISGHTALYWYRQSLGQGLEFLIYFQGNSAPDKSGLPSDRFSAERTGGSVSTLTIQRTQQEDSAVYLCASSLVGQASNTGELFFGEGSRLTVL.

This clonotype was detected many times. The chain joins TRBV6-2 or TRBV6-3 to TRBJ2-2; D tentatively reads TRBD1 or TRBD2 (5 bases each). The germline gives CDR1 MNHEY, CDR2 SVGEGT. The CDR3 runs 14 residues. Trimming took off 3 bases at V and 3 bases at J, with 8 bases between the two ends. CDR3 DNA: TGTGCCAGCAGTTATAGAGGGGACACCGGGGAGCTGTTTTTT. It codes for CASSYRGDTGELFF.